This T cell receptor beta chain was retrieved from a study of response to subunit inactivated influenza vaccine. CDR1 is MDHEN and CDR2 is SYDVKM in the germline V gene. Deletions cut 7 bases from V and 0 bases from J, with 15 bases between. The CDR3 covers 15 residues. One entry per CDR3 protein, called by TCRdb with MiXCR from the RT-PCR reads. The sample has roughly 160,000 distinct CDR3 sequences, 9.5% to 12% seen once. General study results and limits: Authors suggested each seasonal influenza vaccination recruits few new T cells.

This clonotype was seen a handful of times. What it recognizes is unknown. The starting material was CD8+ T cells sorted from PBMCs, obtained 23 months after vaccination. The V gene is TRBV28, the J gene TRBJ1-1, with TRBD1 as a possible D gene (6 bases). This sequence was found in a man aged 50 to 69 who received an inactivated influenza vaccine. CDR3 in amino acids: CASTFQDSMNTEAFF. CDR3 in DNA: TGTGCCAGCACCTTTCAGGACAGCATGAACACTGAAGCTTTCTTT.